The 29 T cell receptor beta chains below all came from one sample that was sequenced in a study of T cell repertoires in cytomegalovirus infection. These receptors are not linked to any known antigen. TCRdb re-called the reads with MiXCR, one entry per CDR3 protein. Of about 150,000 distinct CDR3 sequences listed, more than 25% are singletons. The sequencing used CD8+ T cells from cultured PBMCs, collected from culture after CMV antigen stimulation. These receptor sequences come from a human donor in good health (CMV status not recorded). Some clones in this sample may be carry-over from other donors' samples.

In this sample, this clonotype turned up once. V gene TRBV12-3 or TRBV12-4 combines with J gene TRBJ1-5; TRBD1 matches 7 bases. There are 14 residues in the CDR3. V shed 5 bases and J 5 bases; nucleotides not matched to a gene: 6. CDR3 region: CASSLSGGHQPQHF. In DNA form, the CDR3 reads TGTGCCAGCAGTCTATCAGGGGGACATCAGCCCCAGCATTTT.

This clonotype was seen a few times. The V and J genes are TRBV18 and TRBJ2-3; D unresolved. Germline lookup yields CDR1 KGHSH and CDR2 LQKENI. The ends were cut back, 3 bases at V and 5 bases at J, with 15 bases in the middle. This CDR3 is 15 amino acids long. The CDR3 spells CASSPWGSTQDTQYF. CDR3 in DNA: TGTGCCAGCTCACCTTGGGGATCCACCCAAGATACGCAGTATTTT.

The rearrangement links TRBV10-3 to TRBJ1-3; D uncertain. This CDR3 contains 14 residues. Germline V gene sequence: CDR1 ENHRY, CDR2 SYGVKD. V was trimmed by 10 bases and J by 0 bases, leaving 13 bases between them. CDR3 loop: CATRTVSSGNTIYF. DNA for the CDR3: TGTGCCACCCGGACGGTGAGCTCTGGAAACACCATATATTTT.

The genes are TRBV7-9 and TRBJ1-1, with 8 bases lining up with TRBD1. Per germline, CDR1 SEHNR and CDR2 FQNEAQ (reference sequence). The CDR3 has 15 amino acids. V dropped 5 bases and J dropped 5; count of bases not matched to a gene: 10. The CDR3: CASSIQDRGGTEAFF. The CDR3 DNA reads TGTGCCAGCAGCATTCAAGACAGGGGCGGAACTGAAGCTTTCTTT.

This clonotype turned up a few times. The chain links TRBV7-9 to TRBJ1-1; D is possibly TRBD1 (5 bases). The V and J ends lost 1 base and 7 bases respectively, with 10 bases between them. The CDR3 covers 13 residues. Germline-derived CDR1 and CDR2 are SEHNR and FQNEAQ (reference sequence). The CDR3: CASSLGETDEAFF. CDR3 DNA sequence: TGTGCCAGCAGCTTAGGCGAGACAGATGAAGCTTTCTTT.

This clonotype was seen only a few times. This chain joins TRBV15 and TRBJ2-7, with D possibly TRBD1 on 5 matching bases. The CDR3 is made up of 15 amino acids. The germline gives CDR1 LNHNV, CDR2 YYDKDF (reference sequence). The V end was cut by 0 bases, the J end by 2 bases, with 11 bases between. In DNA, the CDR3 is TGTGCCACCAGCAGAGAATCAGGGTTTGCCTACGAGCAGTACTTC. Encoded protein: CATSRESGFAYEQYF.

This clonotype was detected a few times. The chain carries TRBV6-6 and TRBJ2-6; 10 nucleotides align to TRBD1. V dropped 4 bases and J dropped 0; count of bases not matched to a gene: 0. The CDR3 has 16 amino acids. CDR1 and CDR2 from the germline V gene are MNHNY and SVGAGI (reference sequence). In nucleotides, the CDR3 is TGTGCCAGCAGTTGGACAGGGGGCTCTGGGGCCAACGTCCTGACTTTC. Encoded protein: CASSWTGGSGANVLTF.

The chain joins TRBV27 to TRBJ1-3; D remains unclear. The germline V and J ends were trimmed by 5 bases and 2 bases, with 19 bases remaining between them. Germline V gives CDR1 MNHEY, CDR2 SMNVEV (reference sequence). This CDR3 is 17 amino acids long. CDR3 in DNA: TGTGCCAGCAGTCCCGCCCTTGGACCTACGCCTGGAAACACCATATATTTT. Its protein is CASSPALGPTPGNTIYF.

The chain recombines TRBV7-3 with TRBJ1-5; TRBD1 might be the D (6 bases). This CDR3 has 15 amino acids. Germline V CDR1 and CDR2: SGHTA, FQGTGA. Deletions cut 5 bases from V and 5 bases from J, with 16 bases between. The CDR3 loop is CASSTQGRHDQPQHF. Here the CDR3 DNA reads TGTGCCAGCAGCACACAGGGTCGTCACGATCAGCCCCAGCATTTT.

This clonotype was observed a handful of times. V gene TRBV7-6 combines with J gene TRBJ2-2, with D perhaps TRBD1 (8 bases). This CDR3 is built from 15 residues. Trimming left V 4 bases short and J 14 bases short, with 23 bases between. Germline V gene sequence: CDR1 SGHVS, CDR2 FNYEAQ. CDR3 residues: CASSSGQGAGVALFF. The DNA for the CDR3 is TGTGCCAGCAGCTCAGGGCAGGGGGCGGGAGTAGCCCTGTTTTTT.

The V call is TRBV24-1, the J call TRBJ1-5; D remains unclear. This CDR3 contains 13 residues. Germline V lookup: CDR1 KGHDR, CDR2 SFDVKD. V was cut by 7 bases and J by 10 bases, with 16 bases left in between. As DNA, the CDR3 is TGTGCCACCAGCCCCGGAACCCGGACTCCCCAGCATTTT. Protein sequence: CATSPGTRTPQHF.

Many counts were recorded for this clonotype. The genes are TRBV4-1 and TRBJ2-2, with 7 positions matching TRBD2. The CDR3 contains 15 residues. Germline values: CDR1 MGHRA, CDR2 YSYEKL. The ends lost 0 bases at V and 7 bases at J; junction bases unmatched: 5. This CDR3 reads CASSQDGGWVGELFF. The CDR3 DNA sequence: TGCGCCAGCAGCCAAGACGGGGGGTGGGTCGGGGAGCTGTTTTTT.

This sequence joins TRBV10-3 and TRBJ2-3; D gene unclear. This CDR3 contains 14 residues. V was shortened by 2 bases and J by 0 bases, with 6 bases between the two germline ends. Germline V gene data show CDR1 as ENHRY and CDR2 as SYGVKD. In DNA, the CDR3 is TGTGCCATCAGTGAGGGGATGAGCACAGATACGCAGTATTTT. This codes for CAISEGMSTDTQYF.

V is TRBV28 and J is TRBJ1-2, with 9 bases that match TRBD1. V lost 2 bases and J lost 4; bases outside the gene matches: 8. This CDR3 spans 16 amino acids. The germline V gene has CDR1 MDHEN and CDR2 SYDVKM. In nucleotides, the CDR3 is TGTGCCAGCAGTTTAACAGGGGGCTTCGCTCTCTATGGCTACACCTTC. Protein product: CASSLTGGFALYGYTF.

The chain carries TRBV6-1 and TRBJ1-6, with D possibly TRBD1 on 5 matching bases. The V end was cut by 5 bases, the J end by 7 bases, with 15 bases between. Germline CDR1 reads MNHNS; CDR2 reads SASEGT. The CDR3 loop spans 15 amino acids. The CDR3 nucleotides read TGTGCCAGCAGTCAAACTGGGGGGGGGAATTCACCCCTCCACTTT. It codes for CASSQTGGGNSPLHF.

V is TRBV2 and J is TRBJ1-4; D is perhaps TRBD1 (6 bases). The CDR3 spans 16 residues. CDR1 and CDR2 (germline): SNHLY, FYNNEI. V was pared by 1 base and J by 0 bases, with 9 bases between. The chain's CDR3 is CASSEGTEATNEKLFF. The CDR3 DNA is TGTGCCAGCAGTGAAGGGACAGAGGCAACTAATGAAAAACTGTTTTTT.

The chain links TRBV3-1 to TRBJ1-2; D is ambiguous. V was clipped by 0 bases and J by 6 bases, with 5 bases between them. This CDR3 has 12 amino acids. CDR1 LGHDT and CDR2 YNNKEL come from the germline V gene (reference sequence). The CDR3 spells CASSQELDGYTF. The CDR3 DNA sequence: TGTGCCAGCAGCCAAGAGTTGGATGGCTACACCTTC.

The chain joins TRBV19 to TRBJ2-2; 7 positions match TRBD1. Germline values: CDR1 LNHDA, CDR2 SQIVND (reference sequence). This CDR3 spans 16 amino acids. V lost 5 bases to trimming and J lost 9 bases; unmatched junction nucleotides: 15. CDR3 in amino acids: CASSLSMDRLLRELFF. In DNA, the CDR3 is TGTGCCAGTAGTCTGTCGATGGACAGGTTGCTTAGGGAGCTGTTTTTT.

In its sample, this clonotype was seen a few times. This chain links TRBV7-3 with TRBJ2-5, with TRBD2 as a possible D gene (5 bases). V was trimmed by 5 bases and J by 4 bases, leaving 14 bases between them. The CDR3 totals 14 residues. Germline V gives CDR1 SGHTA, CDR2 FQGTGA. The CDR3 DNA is TGTGCCAGCAGCCGGGTCGGCAGCGGAGAGACCCAGTACTTC. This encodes CASSRVGSGETQYF.

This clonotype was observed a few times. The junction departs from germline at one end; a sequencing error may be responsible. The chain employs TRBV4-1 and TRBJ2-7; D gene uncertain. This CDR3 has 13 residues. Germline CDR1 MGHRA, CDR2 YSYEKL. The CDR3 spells CASSQYPGSEQYF. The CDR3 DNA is TGTGCCAGCAGCCAATACCCTGGGTCTGAGCAGTACTTC.

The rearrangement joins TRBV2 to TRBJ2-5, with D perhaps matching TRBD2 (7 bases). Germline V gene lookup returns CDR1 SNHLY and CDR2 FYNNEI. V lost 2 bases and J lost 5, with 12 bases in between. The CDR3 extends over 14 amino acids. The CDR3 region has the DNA TGTGCCAGCAGTGAACCGGGGGGCAGGGAGACCCAGTACTTC. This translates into CASSEPGGRETQYF.

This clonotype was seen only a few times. The CDR3 region is CASSEVGRTEAFF. CDR3 DNA: TGTGCCAGCAGTGAAGTTGGGCGGACTGAAGCTTTCTTT. This sequence joins TRBV2 and TRBJ1-1, with D uncertain. This CDR3 contains 13 residues. CDR1 is SNHLY and CDR2 is FYNNEI in the germline V gene. V was clipped by 1 base and J by 5 bases, with 8 bases between them.

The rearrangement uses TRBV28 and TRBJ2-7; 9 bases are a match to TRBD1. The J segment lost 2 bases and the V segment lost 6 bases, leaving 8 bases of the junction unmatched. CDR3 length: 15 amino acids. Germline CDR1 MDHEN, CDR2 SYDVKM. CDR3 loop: CASSQGTGSAYEQYF. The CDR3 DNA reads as TGTGCCAGCAGCCAAGGGACAGGGAGCGCCTACGAGCAGTACTTC.

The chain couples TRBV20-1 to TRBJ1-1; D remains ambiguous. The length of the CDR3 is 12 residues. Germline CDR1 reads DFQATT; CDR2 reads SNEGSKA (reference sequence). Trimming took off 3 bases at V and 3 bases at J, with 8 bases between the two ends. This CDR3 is CSASVGYTEAFF. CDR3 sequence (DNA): TGCAGTGCTAGCGTGGGGTACACTGAAGCTTTCTTT.

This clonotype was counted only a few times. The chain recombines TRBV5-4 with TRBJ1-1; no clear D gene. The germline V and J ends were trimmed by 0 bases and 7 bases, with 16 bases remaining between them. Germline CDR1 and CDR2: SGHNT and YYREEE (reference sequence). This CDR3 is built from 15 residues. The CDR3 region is CASSLDDTTTIEAFF. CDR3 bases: TGTGCCAGCAGCTTGGACGACACCACCACAATTGAAGCTTTCTTT.

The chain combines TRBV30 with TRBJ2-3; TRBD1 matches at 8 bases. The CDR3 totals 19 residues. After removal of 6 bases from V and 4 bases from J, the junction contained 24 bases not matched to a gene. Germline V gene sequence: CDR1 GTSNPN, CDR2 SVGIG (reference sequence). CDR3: CACLSRVSGGPLRPDTQYF. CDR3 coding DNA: TGTGCCTGCCTCTCAAGGGTGTCAGGGGGCCCCTTACGTCCAGATACGCAGTATTTT.

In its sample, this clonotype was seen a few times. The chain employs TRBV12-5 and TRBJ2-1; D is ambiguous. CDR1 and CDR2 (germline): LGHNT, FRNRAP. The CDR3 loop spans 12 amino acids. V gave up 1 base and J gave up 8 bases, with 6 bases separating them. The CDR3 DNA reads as TGTGCTAGTGGTTTGGGCTTAGATGAGCAGTTCTTC. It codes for CASGLGLDEQFF.

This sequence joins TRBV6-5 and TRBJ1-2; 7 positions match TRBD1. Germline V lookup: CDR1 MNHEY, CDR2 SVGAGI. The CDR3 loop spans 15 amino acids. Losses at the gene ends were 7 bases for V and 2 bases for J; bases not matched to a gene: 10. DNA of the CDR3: TGTGCCAGCATTGAATACGAGGGGGCGAACTATGGCTACACCTTC. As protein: CASIEYEGANYGYTF.

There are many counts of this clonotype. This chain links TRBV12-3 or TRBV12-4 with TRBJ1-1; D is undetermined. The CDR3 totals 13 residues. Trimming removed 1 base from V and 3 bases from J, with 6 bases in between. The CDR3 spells CASSLEKDTEAFF. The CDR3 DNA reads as TGTGCCAGCAGTTTAGAGAAGGACACTGAAGCTTTCTTT.